The rows below give T cell receptor beta chains drawn from one sample of a study of blood T cell repertoires in COVID-19. Using immunoSEQ multiplex PCR, the repertoire was profiled, and TCRdb retains in-frame clones only, with some absent. The top ten clones hold around 2% of a sample with some 300,000 clones, more than 75% of them seen once. The specimen was PBMCs or T cells enriched from blood (not recorded which). Source of these receptors: a woman in her fifties or sixties in a cohort exposed to, infected with or recovered from COVID-19 (not recorded which). Both conserved end residues are part of each CDR3. The size field is filled for only some rows; it gives once, few, many or a size class.

abundance	v_gene	CDR3aa
.	TRBV7-3	CASSFRGSPTDTQYF
.	TRBV3-1/TRBV3-2	CASSRIRGGGNTIYF
.	TRBV27	CASSPSDRDEQFF
.	TRBV6-5	CASSYGGTSYEQYF
.	TRBV4-2	CASSQARLNQPQHF
.	TRBV28	CASSPISGGTDTQYF
.	TRBV28	CASSLGGTGSEKLFF
.	TRBV2	CASRGLAGAYEQYF
.	TRBV19	CASSSRMRGTDTQYF
.	TRBV11-3	CASSPQGTDTQYF
.	TRBV5-8	CASSLAPGVPYEQYF
.	TRBV3-1/TRBV3-2	CASSQDPPGWGNEKLFF
.	TRBV7-3	CASSFSPGLAFRYNEQFF
.	TRBV5-1	CASSLEMRGNGNQPQHF
.	TRBV23-1	CASSPTSGWATDTQYF
.	TRBV24-1	CATSDPSGQQASTDTQYF
.	TRBV27	CASSTLAGAQTGELFF
.	TRBV6-5	CASSSPTGGKDTQYF
.	TRBV21-1	CASSKGGGRAYNEQFF
.	TRBV9	CASSPLGGAQAFF
.	TRBV7-2	CASSLGSDWAQYF
.	TRBV11-2	CASSSQGLAGGGYEQYF
.	TRBV28	CASSLWTGGQPQHF
.	TRBV30	CAWSRQGNTEAFF
.	TRBV5-8	CASSLTGGYQETQYF
.	TRBV4-2	CASSQDNRGYTF
.	TRBV28	CASNLDRFQPQHF
.	TRBV2	CASSGQGELDGYTF
once	TRBV28	CASSSPGGGRIYNEQFF
.	TRBV21-1	CASTSTSGSYEQYF
.	TRBV28	CASSLPQRGETQYF
few	TRBV5-5	CASSFMAGGNGELFF
once	TRBV10-2	CASGDRGRKNIQYF